This T cell receptor (beta chain) was documented in a study of CD8+CD57+ T cells in acquired aplastic anemia. CD8+CD57+ cell expansion had been shown by flow cytometry in patients chosen for sequencing. This clonotype came up once. For CDR3 and TCR beta VDJ profiling, genomic DNA was the template used. TCRdb analysed the reads with MiXCR anew, one entry per CDR3 protein. The sample comprises around 180,000 distinct CDR3 sequences, about 44% of which are singletons, and 13% rests with the top ten. The specimen sequenced was sorted CD4+, CD8+, or CD8+CD57+ T cells (not recorded which) from PBMCs. The TCR was taken from a human donor with aplastic anemia.

The CDR3 region has the DNA TGCAGTGCCAGCAGCCAAGGCCTAAAGGAACAAGAGTACTTC. This sequence encodes CSASSQGLKEQEYF. The chain has TRBV20-1 and TRBJ2-7; no reliable D call. This CDR3 is built from 14 residues. The germline V gene encodes CDR1 DFQATT and CDR2 SNEGSKA (reference sequence). V was trimmed by 6 bases and J by 11 bases, leaving 26 bases between them.